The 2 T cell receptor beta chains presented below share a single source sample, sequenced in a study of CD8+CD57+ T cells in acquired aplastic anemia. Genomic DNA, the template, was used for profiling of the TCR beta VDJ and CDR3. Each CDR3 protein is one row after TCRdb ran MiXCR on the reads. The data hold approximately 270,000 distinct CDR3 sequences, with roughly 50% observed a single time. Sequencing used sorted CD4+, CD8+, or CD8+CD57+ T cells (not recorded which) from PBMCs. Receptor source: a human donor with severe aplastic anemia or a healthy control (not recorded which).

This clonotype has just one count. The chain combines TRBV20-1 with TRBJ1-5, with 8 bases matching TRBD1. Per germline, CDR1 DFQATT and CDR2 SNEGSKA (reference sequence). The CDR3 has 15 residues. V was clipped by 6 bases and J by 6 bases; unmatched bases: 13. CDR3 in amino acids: CSATPSDREVQPQHF. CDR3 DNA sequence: TGCAGTGCGACCCCCTCGGACAGGGAGGTTCAGCCCCAGCATTTT.

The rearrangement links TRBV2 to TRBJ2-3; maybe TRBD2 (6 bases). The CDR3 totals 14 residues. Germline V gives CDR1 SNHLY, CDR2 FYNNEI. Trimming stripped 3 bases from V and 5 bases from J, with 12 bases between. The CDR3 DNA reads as TGTGCCAGCAGTGACTCAATCGGGGGAGATACGCAGTATTTT. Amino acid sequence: CASSDSIGGDTQYF.